The 25 T cell receptor beta chains presented below share a single source sample, sequenced in a study of cytomegalovirus exposure and HLA in healthy donors. The PCR contained 60 Vbeta and 13 Jbeta primers. Some clones are missing from TCRdb's copy, which holds only in-frame ones; the method was immunoSEQ multiplex PCR. Here the sample spans 90,000 to 120,000 clones, around 60% being singletons. Sequenced input: PBMCs. These receptors were taken from a young man in good health and CMV-seropositive.

This clone was detected a few times. This rearrangement joins TRBV7-8 to TRBJ2-7; 9 nucleotides line up with TRBD1. With 6 bases clipped from V and 4 bases from J, the junction kept 7 bases outside the gene matches. Germline assignment: CDR1 SGHVS and CDR2 FQNEAQ. The CDR3 spans 14 residues. The CDR3 DNA sequence: TGTGCCAGCAGGAGGGGACAGGGAGAGTACGAGCAGTACTTC. The encoded protein is CASRRGQGEYEQYF.

CDR3 bases: TGCGCCAGCAGCTTGGCGGCTAGCACCGGGGAGCTGTTTTTT. This translates into CASSLAASTGELFF. V gene TRBV5-1 combines with J gene TRBJ2-2; no reliable D call. Between the trimmed V and J ends, which lost 0 bases and 4 bases, there was a span of 7 bases. CDR3 length: 14 amino acids. CDR1 and CDR2 (germline): SGHRS, YFSETQ.

This chain connects TRBV19 to TRBJ1-2; the match to TRBD1 covers 7 bases. The CDR3 contains 13 residues. The germline V gene has CDR1 LNHDA and CDR2 SQIVND (reference sequence). J lost 6 bases, V lost 7 bases, and 8 bases had no gene match. Here the CDR3 DNA reads TGTGCCAGTACGGACACAGGGGATAATGGCTACACCTTC. Protein product: CASTDTGDNGYTF.

This chain joins TRBV11-2 and TRBJ2-7; no reliable D call. The length of the CDR3 is 14 residues. Looked up from germline, CDR1 is SGHAT and CDR2 is FQNNGV. The ends were cut back, 4 bases at V and 4 bases at J, with 14 bases in the middle. CDR3 amino acids: CASSSAWAGYEQYF. The CDR3 DNA is TGTGCCAGCAGCTCGGCCTGGGCAGGATACGAGCAGTACTTC.

This chain links TRBV6-1 with TRBJ1-1, with D possibly matching TRBD1 (5 bases). Trimming cost V 1 base and J 5 bases, with 14 bases left between them. Germline V gene data show CDR1 as MNHNS and CDR2 as SASEGT. The CDR3 is 15 amino acids. CDR3 in amino acids: CASSEDTGLGTEAFF. For the CDR3, the DNA is TGTGCCAGCAGTGAAGATACAGGCTTGGGGACTGAAGCTTTCTTT.

This clone has just a few counts. The chain links TRBV27 to TRBJ2-7; a weak D match, TRBD1 (6 bases). The CDR3 is 17 residues long. Germline CDR1 and CDR2: MNHEY and SMNVEV (reference sequence). The ends were cut back, 2 bases at V and 7 bases at J, with 24 bases in the middle. The CDR3 region has the DNA TGTGCCAGCAGTTTAGGTCCCCAGAGAAGTCGTAGGGGGGAGCAGTACTTC. Encoded protein: CASSLGPQRSRRGEQYF.

V and J are TRBV7-9 and TRBJ2-3, with D possibly TRBD2 on 7 matching bases. This CDR3 is built from 15 residues. Trimming took 5 bases from V and 4 from J, leaving 16 bases between them. The germline CDR1 and CDR2 sequences are SEHNR and FQNEAQ (reference sequence). CDR3 in DNA: TGTGCCAGCAGCCCTTTCGGGGGGCAGGCAGATACGCAGTATTTT. It yields the protein CASSPFGGQADTQYF.

There are a few counts of this clone. In nucleotides, the CDR3 is TGTGCCAGCAGTTACGGGCGGGGGTCCTACGAGCAGTACTTC. It specifies CASSYGRGSYEQYF. This chain joins TRBV6-5 and TRBJ2-7; 7 bases match TRBD2. From germline, CDR1 is MNHEY and CDR2 SVGAGI. The V segment lost 2 bases and the J segment 1 base; nucleotides outside the gene matches: 2. CDR3 length: 14 amino acids.

The chain uses TRBV5-1 and TRBJ2-5, with D maybe TRBD2 (5 bases). The DNA end favors TRBJ2-7, so the J call may be wrong. Looked up from germline, CDR1 is SGHRS and CDR2 is YFSETQ. The CDR3 runs 11 residues. CDR3 nucleotide sequence: TGCGCCAGCAATATAGCGAGCGAGCAGTACTTC. It specifies CASNIASEQYF.

This rearrangement joins TRBV9 to TRBJ1-3; 8 bases are a match to TRBD1. Germline V gives CDR1 SGDLS, CDR2 YYNGEE. This CDR3 comprises 15 residues. The V and J ends lost 0 bases and 8 bases, in that order; junction bases with no gene match: 7. This CDR3 reads CASSVGGQAGDTIYF. The CDR3 bases are TGTGCCAGCAGCGTAGGGGGACAGGCTGGGGACACCATATATTTT.

V usage is TRBV19 and J usage is TRBJ1-1; D unclear. This CDR3 is built from 12 residues. The V gene lost 6 bases and the J gene lost 0 bases, with 5 bases spanning the gap. Germline lookup yields CDR1 LNHDA and CDR2 SQIVND (reference sequence). The CDR3 sequence: CASRSMNTEAFF. The CDR3 nucleotides are TGTGCCAGTAGGAGCATGAACACTGAAGCTTTCTTT.

This chain uses TRBV7-6 with TRBJ1-1; no clear D gene. This CDR3 is built from 14 residues. CDR1 SGHVS and CDR2 FNYEAQ come from the germline V gene. Trimming left V 4 bases short and J 4 bases short, with 13 bases between. The CDR3 coding sequence is TGTGCCAGCAGCTCACAGACATTTGGCACTGAAGCTTTCTTT. Translating it yields CASSSQTFGTEAFF.

The CDR3 DNA is TGTGCGACCGGACTAGCGACGTCCTACAATGAGCAGTTCTTC. It is translated as CATGLATSYNEQFF. The rearrangement joins TRBV6-5 to TRBJ2-1; 9 bases map to TRBD2. The CDR3 sequence is 14 residues long. Germline V gene data show CDR1 as MNHEY and CDR2 as SVGAGI.

This clone was picked up a small number of times. The rearrangement joins TRBV11-2 to TRBJ2-7; 7 bases agree with TRBD1. The V gene end was trimmed by 8 bases and the J gene end by 4 bases; junction bases not matched to a gene: 8. Germline-derived CDR1 and CDR2 are SGHAT and FQNNGV. This CDR3 has 13 residues. The CDR3 DNA sequence: TGTGCCAGCGGACAACAGGGGCCGTACGAGCAGTACTTC. Residues: CASGQQGPYEQYF.

CDR3 sequence: CASRWTGGNYGYTF. The CDR3 DNA is TGTGCCAGCAGATGGACAGGGGGAAACTATGGCTACACCTTC. The V call is TRBV27, the J call TRBJ1-2; 10 nucleotides agree with TRBD1. Trimming cost V 6 bases and J 2 bases; bases outside gene matches: 3. CDR3 size: 14 residues. From germline, CDR1 is MNHEY and CDR2 SMNVEV (reference sequence).

V and J are TRBV5-1 and TRBJ1-2, with no clear D. Germline CDR1 reads SGHRS; CDR2 reads YFSETQ. Trimming stripped 0 bases from V and 4 bases from J, with 7 bases between. This CDR3 region has 13 residues. CDR3 in DNA: TGCGCCAGCAGCTTGGGACCGGGCTATGGCTACACCTTC. Its protein is CASSLGPGYGYTF.

The chain is built from TRBV11-3 and TRBJ1-5; D is unclear. Germline V CDR1 and CDR2: SGHNT, YENEEA. Trimming took off 2 bases at V and 4 bases at J, with 6 bases between the two ends. The CDR3 consists of 13 residues. CDR3 protein: CASSLSLNQPQHF. The CDR3 region has the DNA TGTGCCAGCAGCTTATCCCTAAATCAGCCCCAGCATTTT.

The chain is built from TRBV4-1 and TRBJ2-5, with D uncertain. Germline values: CDR1 MGHRA, CDR2 YSYEKL. The length of the CDR3 is 13 residues. Trimming stripped 2 bases from V and 2 bases from J, with 6 bases between. The CDR3 protein is CASSQIIQETQYF. CDR3 coding DNA: TGCGCCAGCAGCCAAATTATTCAAGAGACCCAGTACTTC.

This clone has a handful of counts. V and J are TRBV5-1 and TRBJ1-4, with 9 positions matching TRBD1. V trimming: 8 bases; J trimming: 8 bases; junction bases outside the gene matches: 7. This CDR3 is 13 amino acids long. Looked up from germline, CDR1 is SGHRS and CDR2 is YFSETQ. The CDR3 DNA reads as TGCGCCAGTCGGACAGGGGCGGGGGAAAAACTGTTTTTT. Translated: CASRTGAGEKLFF. Using reference TRBV5-1 and TRBJ1-4 for the parts outside the CDR3, the full variable domain is KAGVTQTPRYLIKTRGQQVTLSCSPISGHRSVSWYQQTPGQGLQFLFEYFSETQRNKGNFPGRFSGRQFSNSRSEMNVSTLELGDSALYLCASRTGAGEKLFFGSGTQLSVL.

The J gene is TRBJ1-1, the V gene TRBV10-1, with D perhaps matching TRBD1 (6 bases). CDR3 size: 17 residues. V lost 7 bases to trimming and J lost 0 bases, with 21 bases between them. Germline CDR1 WNHNN, CDR2 SYGVQD (reference sequence). CDR3 in amino acids: CASNILDRTALNTEAFF. The CDR3 nucleotides are TGCGCCAGCAACATACTAGACAGGACCGCGTTGAACACTGAAGCTTTCTTT.

The chain carries TRBV1 and TRBJ2-2; TRBD1 is taken as the D call from the table, unchecked against the DNA. TRBV1 represents a pseudogene. The CDR3 is 17 amino acids. In DNA, the CDR3 is TGCACCAGCAGCCAAGATATACAGGGGGCGTACACCGGGGAGCTGTTTTTT. Translation gives CTSSQDIQGAYTGELFF.

The chain has TRBV7-9 and TRBJ2-7; the D gene is possibly TRBD1 (5 bases). V was pared by 5 bases and J by 6 bases, with 14 bases between. The CDR3 runs 13 residues. In germline, CDR1 is SEHNR, CDR2 FQNEAQ (reference sequence). The CDR3 loop reads CASSLPGPSEQYF. CDR3 nucleotide sequence: TGTGCCAGCAGCCTCCCAGGGCCGTCCGAGCAGTACTTC.

In its sample, this clone was seen a few times. This chain links TRBV6-5 with TRBJ1-3; D is undetermined. The CDR3 is made up of 14 amino acids. Trimming shortened V by 7 bases and J by 0 bases, and 10 bases separated the two germline ends. Germline V lookup: CDR1 MNHEY, CDR2 SVGAGI. CDR3 amino acids: CASKEKVSGNTIYF. CDR3 sequence (DNA): TGTGCCAGCAAGGAGAAAGTCTCTGGAAACACCATATATTTT.

The chain joins TRBV28 to TRBJ1-3; no definite D call. V was shortened by 0 bases and J by 0 bases, with 6 bases between the two germline ends. The CDR3 runs 15 residues. In germline, CDR1 is MDHEN, CDR2 SYDVKM. CDR3 DNA: TGTGCCAGCAGTTTATGGCAGGCCTCTGGAAACACCATATATTTT. This encodes CASSLWQASGNTIYF.

This clone occurred a few times. The J gene is TRBJ1-1, the V gene TRBV11-2, with TRBD1 as a possible D gene (6 bases). The CDR3 totals 15 residues. V gave up 5 bases and J gave up 0 bases, with 13 bases separating them. CDR1 is SGHAT and CDR2 is FQNNGV in the germline V gene. The CDR3 loop reads CASSQKQGLNTEAFF. CDR3 DNA: TGTGCCAGCAGCCAAAAACAGGGCTTGAACACTGAAGCTTTCTTT.